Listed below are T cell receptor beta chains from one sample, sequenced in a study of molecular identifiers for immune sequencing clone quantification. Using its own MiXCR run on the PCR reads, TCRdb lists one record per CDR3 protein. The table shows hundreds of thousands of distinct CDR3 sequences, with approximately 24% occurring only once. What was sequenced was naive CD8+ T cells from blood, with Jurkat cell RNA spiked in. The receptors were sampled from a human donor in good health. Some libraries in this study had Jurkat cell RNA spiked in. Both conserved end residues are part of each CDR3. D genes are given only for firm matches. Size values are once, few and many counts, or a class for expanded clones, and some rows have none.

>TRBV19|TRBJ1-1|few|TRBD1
CANSGTGATEAFF
TGTGCCAACAGTGGGACAGGCGCCACTGAAGCTTTCTTT
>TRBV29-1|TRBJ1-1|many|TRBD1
CSVEGDRGHTEAFF
TGCAGCGTTGAGGGGGACAGGGGGCACACTGAAGCTTTCTTT
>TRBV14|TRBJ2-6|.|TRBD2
CASPPTSGGRAGANVLTF
TGTGCCAGTCCCCCAACTAGCGGGGGGCGGGCTGGGGCCAACGTCCTGACTTTC
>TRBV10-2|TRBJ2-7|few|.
CASSDGQTRYEQYF
TGCGCCAGCAGTGATGGTCAAACCAGGTACGAGCAGTACTTC
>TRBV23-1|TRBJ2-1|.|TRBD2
CASSHCQGPGLAGGSSYNEQFF
TGCGCCAGCAGTCACTGTCAGGGCCCGGGACTAGCGGGGGGGAGCTCCTACAATGAGCAGTTCTTC
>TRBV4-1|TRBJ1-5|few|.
CASSQDAGVFQPQHF
TGCGCCAGCAGCCAAGACGCGGGGGTGTTTCAGCCCCAGCATTTT
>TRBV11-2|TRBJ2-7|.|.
CASSPSGGTVFYEQYF
TGTGCCAGCAGCCCTTCCGGGGGGACAGTATTCTACGAGCAGTACTTC
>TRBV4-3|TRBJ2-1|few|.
CASSQDIGSSYNEQFF
TGCGCCAGCAGCCAAGATATAGGGTCCTCCTACAATGAGCAGTTCTTC
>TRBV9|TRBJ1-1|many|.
CASSLSREALDTEAFF
TGTGCCAGCAGCCTGAGCCGGGAGGCCCTGGACACTGAAGCTTTCTTT
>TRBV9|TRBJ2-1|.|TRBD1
CVSSPSKQGLSYNEQFF
TGTGTCAGCAGCCCTTCGAAACAGGGGTTATCCTACAATGAGCAGTTCTTC